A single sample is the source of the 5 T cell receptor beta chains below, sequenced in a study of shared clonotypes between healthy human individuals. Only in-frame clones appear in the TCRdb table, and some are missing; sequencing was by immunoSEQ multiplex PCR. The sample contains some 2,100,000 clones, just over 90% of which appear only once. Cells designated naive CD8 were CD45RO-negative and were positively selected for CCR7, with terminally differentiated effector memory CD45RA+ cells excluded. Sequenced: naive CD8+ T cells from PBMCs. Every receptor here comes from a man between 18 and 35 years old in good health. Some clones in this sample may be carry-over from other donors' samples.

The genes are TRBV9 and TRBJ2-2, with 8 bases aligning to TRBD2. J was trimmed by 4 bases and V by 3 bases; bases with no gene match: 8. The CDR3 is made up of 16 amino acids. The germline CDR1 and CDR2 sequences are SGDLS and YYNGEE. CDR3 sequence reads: CASSAAGGLTTGELFF. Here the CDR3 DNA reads TGTGCCAGCAGCGCCGCGGGGGGACTGACCACCGGGGAGCTGTTTTTT.

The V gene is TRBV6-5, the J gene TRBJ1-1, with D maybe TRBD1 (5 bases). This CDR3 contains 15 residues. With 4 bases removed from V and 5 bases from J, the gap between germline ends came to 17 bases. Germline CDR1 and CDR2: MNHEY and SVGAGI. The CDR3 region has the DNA TGTGCCAGCAGTTCAGTTTGGGGGGAAGGTACTGAAGCTTTCTTT. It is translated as CASSSVWGEGTEAFF.

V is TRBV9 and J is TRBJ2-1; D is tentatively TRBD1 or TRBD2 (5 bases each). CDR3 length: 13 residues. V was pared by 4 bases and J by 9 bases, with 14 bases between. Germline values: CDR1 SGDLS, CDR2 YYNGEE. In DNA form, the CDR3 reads TGTGCCAGCAGCACCCGGGGTGGGGGTGAGCAGTTCTTC. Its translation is CASSTRGGGEQFF.

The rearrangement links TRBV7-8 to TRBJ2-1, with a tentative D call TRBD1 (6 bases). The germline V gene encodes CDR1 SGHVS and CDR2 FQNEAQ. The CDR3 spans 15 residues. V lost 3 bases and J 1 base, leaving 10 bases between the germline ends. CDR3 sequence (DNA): TGTGCCAGCAGCTTCATCCAGGGGTCCTACAATGAGCAGTTCTTC. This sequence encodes CASSFIQGSYNEQFF. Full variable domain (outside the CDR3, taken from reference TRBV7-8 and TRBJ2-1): GAGVSQSPRYKVAKRGQDVALRCDPISGHVSLFWYQQALGQGPEFLTYFQNEAQLDKSGLPSDRFFAERPEGSVSTLKIQRTQQEDSAVYLCASSFIQGSYNEQFFGPGTRLTVL.

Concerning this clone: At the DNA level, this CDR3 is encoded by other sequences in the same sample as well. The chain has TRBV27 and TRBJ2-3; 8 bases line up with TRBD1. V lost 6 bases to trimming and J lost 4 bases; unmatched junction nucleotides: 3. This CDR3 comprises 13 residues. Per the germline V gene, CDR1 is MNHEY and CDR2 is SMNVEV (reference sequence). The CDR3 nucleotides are TGTGCCAGCAGCCTGGACAGGGCAGATACGCAGTATTTT. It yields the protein CASSLDRADTQYF.